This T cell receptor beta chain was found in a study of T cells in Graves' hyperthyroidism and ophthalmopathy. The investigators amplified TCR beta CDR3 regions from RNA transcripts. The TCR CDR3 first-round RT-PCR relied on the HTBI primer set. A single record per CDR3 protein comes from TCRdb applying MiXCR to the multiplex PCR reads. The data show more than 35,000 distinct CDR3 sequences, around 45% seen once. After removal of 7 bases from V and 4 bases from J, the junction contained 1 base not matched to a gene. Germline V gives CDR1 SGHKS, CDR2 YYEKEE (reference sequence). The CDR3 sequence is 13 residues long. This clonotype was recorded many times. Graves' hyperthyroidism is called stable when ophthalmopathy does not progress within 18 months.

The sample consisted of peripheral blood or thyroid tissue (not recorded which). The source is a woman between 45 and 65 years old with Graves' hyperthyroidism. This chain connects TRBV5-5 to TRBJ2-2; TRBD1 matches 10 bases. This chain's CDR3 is CASRDRGTGELFF. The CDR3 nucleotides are TGTGCCAGCCGGGACAGGGGCACCGGGGAGCTGTTTTTT.